What follows is one TCR beta chain and its context. No antigen is known for it. The CDR3 contains 11 residues. CDR1 GTSNPN and CDR2 SVGIG come from the germline V gene (reference sequence). The V and J ends lost 5 bases and 7 bases respectively, with 8 bases between them. These data belong to a study of cytomegalovirus exposure and HLA in healthy donors. Findings and limits, study-wide: TRBV6-2, TRBV6-3 and other indistinguishable V segments were excluded.

Primers included in the PCR were 60 Vbeta and 13 Jbeta primers. Here immunoSEQ multiplex PCR was the method, and the copy in TCRdb shows in-frame clones only, minus some. The sample consists of around 100,000 clones, about 80% of them appearing once. Sequences were obtained from PBMCs. The chain couples TRBV30 to TRBJ1-4; D gene ambiguous. The receptor's source is a female donor in good health and CMV-seropositive. In DNA form, the CDR3 reads TGTGCCTGGGCCAGTGGTGAAAAACTGTTTTTT. This codes for CAWASGEKLFF.